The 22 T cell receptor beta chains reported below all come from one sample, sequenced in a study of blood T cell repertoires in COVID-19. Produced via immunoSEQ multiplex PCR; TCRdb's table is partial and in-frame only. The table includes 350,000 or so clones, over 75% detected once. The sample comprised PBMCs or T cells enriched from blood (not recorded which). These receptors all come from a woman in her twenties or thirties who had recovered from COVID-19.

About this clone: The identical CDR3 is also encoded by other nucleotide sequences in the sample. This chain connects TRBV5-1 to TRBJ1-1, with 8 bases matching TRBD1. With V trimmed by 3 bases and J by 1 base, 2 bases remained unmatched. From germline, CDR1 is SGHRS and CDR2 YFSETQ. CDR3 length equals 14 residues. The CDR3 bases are TGCGCCAGCAGCTCACAGGGGGGGAACACTGAAGCTTTCTTT. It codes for CASSSQGGNTEAFF.

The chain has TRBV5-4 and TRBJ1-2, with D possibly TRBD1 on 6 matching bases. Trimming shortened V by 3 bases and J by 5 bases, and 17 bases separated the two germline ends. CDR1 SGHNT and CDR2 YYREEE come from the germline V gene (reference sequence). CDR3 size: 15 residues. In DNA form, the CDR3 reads TGTGCCAGCAGCTCGCCGACAGGTTCACCTTATGGCTACACCTTC. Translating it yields CASSSPTGSPYGYTF. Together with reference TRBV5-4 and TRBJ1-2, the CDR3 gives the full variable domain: ETGVTQSPTHLIKTRGQQVTLRCSSQSGHNTVSWYQQALGQGPQFIFQYYREEENGRGNFPPRFSGLQFPNYSSELNVNALELDDSALYLCASSSPTGSPYGYTFGSGTRLTVV.

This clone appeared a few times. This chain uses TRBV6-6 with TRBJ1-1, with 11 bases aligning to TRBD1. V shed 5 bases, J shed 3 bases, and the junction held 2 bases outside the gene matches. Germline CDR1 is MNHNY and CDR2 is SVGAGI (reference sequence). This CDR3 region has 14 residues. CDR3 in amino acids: CASSRDRGYTEAFF. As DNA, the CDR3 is TGTGCCAGCAGTCGGGACAGGGGGTACACTGAAGCTTTCTTT.

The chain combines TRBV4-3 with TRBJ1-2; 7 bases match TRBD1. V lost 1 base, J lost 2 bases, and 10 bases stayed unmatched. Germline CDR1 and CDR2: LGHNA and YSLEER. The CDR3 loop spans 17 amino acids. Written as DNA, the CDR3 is TGCGCCAGCAGCCAAGGGGGAGGCAGGGGGACGAACTATGGCTACACCTTC. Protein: CASSQGGGRGTNYGYTF.

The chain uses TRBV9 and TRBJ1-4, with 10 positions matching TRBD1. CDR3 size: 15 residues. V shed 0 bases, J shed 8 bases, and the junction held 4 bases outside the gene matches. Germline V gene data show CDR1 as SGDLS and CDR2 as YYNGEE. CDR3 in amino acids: CASSVEGQGGEKLFF. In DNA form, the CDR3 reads TGTGCCAGCAGCGTAGAAGGACAGGGGGGCGAAAAACTGTTTTTT.

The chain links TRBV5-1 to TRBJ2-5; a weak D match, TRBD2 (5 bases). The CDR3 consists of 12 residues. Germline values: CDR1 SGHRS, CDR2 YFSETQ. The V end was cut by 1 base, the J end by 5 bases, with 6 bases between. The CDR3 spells CASSLQRETQYF. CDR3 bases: TGCGCCAGCAGCTTGCAGCGGGAGACCCAGTACTTC.

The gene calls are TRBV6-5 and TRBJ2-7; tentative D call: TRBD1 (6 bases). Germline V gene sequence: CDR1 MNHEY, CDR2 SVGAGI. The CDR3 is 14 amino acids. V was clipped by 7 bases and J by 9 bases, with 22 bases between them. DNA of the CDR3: TGTGCCAGCATGCTACGACAGGTCGCCGGCGGGCAGTACTTC. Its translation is CASMLRQVAGGQYF.

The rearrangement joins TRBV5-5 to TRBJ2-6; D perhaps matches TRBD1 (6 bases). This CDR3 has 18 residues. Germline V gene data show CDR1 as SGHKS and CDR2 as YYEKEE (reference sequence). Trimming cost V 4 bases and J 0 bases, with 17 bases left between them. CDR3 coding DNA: TGTGCCAGCAGCCGCAAGGACAGTGTTCTCTCTGGGGCCAACGTCCTGACTTTC. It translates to CASSRKDSVLSGANVLTF.

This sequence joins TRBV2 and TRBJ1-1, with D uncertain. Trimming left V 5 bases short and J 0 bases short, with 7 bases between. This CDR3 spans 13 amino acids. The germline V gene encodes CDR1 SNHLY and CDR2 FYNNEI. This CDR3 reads CASSRQVNTEAFF. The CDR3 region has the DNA TGTGCCAGCAGTAGGCAGGTGAACACTGAAGCTTTCTTT.

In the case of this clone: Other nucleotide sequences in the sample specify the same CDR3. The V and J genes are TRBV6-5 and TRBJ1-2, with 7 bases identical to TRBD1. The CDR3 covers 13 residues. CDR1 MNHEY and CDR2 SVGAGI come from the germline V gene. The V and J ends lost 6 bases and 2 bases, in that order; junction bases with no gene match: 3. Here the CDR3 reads CASSLGQNYGYTF. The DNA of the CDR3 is TGTGCCAGCAGCTTGGGACAGAACTATGGCTACACCTTC.

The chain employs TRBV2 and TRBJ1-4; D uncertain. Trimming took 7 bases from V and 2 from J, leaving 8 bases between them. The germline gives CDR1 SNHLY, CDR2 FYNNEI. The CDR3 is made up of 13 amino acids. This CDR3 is CASNLRTNEKLFF. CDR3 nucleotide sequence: TGTGCCAGCAATCTCAGGACTAATGAAAAACTGTTTTTT.

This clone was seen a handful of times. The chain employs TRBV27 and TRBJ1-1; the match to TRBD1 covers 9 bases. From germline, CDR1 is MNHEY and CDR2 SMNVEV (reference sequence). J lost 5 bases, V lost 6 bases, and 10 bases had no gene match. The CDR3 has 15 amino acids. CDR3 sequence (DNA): TGTGCCAGCAGCCGACCGGGACAGGGAGTAACTGAAGCTTTCTTT. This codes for CASSRPGQGVTEAFF.

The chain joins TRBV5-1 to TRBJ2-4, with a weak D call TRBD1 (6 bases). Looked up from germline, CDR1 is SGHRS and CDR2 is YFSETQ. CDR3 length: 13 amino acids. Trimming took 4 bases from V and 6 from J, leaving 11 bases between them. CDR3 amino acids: CASSTKQGNIQYF. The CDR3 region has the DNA TGCGCCAGCAGCACCAAACAGGGAAACATTCAGTACTTC.

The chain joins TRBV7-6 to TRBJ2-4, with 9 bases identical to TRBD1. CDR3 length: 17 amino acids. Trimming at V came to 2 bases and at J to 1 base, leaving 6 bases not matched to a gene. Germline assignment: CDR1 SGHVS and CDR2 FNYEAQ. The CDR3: CASSLLRQGGAKNIQYF. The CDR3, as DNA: TGTGCCAGCAGCTTATTGAGACAGGGGGGCGCCAAAAACATTCAGTACTTC. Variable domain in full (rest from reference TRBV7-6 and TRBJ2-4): GAGVSQSPRYKVTKRGQDVALRCDPISGHVSLYWYRQALGQGPEFLTYFNYEAQQDKSGLPNDRFSAERPEGSISTLTIQRTEQRDSAMYRCASSLLRQGGAKNIQYFGAGTRLSVL.

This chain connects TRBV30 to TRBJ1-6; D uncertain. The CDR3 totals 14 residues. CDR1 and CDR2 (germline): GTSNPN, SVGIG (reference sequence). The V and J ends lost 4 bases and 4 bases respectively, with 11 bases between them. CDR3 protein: CAWTQVPYNSPLHF. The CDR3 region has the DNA TGTGCCTGGACCCAGGTCCCATATAATTCACCCCTCCACTTT.

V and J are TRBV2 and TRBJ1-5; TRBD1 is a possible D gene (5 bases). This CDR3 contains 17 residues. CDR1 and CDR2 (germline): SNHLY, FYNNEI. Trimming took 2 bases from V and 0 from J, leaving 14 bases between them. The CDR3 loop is CASSEQGTYSSNQPQHF. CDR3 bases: TGTGCCAGCAGTGAACAGGGAACATATAGTAGCAATCAGCCCCAGCATTTT.

The CDR3 reads CASSQETVSGGAADTQYF. The CDR3 nucleotides read TGCGCCAGCAGCCAAGAAACGGTTAGCGGGGGGGCCGCAGATACGCAGTATTTT. This rearrangement joins TRBV4-1 to TRBJ2-3, with 11 bases identical to TRBD2. The germline V gene has CDR1 MGHRA and CDR2 YSYEKL. CDR3 length: 18 residues. The V gene end was trimmed by 0 bases and the J gene end by 4 bases; junction bases not matched to a gene: 9.

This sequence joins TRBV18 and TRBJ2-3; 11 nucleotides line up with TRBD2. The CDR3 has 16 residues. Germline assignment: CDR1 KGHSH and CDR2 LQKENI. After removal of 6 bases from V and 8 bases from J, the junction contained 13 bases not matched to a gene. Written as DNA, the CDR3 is TGTGCCAGCTCCCCGGCTGGGGCTAGCGGGGGGACTACGCAGTATTTT. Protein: CASSPAGASGGTTQYF.

The CDR3 here is CASSWGGAGLHF. Here the CDR3 DNA reads TGTGCCAGCAGCTGGGGAGGGGCGGGCCTCCACTTT. V usage is TRBV5-6 and J usage is TRBJ1-6; TRBD1 is a possible D gene (5 bases). The CDR3 is made up of 12 amino acids. Per germline, CDR1 SGHDT and CDR2 YYEEEE. V was trimmed by 3 bases and J by 15 bases, leaving 13 bases between them.

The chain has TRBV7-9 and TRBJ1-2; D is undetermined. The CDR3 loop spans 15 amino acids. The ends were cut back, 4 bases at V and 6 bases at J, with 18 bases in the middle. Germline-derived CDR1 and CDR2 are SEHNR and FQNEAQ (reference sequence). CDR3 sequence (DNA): TGTGCCAGCAGCTCCGGGGTCGGGATCCGAAATGGCTACACCTTC. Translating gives CASSSGVGIRNGYTF.

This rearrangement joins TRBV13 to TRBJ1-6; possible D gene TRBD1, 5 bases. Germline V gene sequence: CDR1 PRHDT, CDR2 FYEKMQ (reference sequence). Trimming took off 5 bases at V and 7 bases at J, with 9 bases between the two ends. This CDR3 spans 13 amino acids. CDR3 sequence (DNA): TGTGCCAGCAGCCAAGACAGCAATTCACCCCTCCACTTT. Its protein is CASSQDSNSPLHF. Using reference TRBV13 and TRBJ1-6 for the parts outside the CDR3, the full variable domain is AAGVIQSPRHLIKEKRETATLKCYPIPRHDTVYWYQQGPGQDPQFLISFYEKMQSDKGSIPDRFSAQQFSDYHSELNMSSLELGDSALYFCASSQDSNSPLHFGNGTRLTVT.

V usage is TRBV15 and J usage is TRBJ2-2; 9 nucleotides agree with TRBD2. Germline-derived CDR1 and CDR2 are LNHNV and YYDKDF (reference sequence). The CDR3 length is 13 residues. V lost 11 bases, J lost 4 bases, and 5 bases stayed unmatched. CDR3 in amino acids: CAARGGTTGELFF. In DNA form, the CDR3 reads TGTGCCGCGCGGGGGGGAACCACCGGGGAGCTGTTTTTT.